This entry is about one T cell receptor beta chain. What it binds is not known. CDR1 is SNHLY, CDR2 FYNNEI, per germline. The CDR3 length is 15 residues. Germline trimming cut 7 bases from V and 4 bases from J; bases unmatched to any gene: 9. The entry originates in a study of T cell responses to AZD1222 COVID-19 vaccine. Study-wide background: Second doses were pooled across both intervals (about 4 or about 12 weeks). Whole-study results and caveats: With dominance at 160-218 and 743-854, vaccine-associated CD4 TCRs spanned spike.

Libraries were prepared by immunoSEQ multiplex PCR; TCRdb keeps only in-frame clonotypes and omits some of them. The sample holds fewer than 120,000 clones, roughly nine tenths seen once. The specimen was peripheral blood, collected on day 0 of AZD1222 vaccination. The chain couples TRBV2 to TRBJ1-2, with 10 nucleotides matching TRBD1. This TCR came from an adult in good health. The CDR3 loop is CASTPLTGGVYGYTF. The DNA of the CDR3 is TGTGCCAGCACTCCGTTGACAGGGGGCGTCTATGGCTACACCTTC.